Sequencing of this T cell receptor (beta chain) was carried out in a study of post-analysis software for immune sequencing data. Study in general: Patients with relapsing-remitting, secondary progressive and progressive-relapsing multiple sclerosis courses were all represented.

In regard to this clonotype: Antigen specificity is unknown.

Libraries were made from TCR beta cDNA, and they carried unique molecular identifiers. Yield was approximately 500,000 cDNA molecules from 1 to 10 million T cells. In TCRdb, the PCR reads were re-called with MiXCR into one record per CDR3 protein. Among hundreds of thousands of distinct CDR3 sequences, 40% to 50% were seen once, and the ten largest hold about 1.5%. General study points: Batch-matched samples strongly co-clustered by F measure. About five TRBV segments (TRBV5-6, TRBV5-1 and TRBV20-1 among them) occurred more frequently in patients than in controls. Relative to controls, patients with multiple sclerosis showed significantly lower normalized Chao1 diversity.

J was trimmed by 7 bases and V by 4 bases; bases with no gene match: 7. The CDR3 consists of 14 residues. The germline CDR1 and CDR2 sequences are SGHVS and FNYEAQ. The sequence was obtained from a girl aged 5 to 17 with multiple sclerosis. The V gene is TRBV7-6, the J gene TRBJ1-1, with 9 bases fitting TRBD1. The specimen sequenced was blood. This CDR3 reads CASSSLDRGGEAFF. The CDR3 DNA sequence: TGTGCCAGCAGCTCTCTGGACAGGGGTGGTGAAGCTTTCTTT.